This paragraph covers one T cell receptor beta chain sequence. Its antigen is unknown. Looked up from germline, CDR1 is WSHSY and CDR2 is SAAADI. V shed 3 bases and J 4 bases; nucleotides not matched to a gene: 5. This CDR3 has 14 amino acids. PCR involved 60 Vbeta and 13 Jbeta primers. TCRdb keeps only in-frame clones here, not all; method: immunoSEQ multiplex PCR. The sample contains around 150,000 clones, around 75% of which appear only once. The sample is drawn from a study of cytomegalovirus exposure and HLA in healthy donors. In the study overall: Earlier, some 170 million T cells were analyzed, and 90 million to 120 million unique TCR beta sequences were found among them. Most genotyped donors, roughly 83% of more than 300, had Caucasian-associated genetic ancestry. Whole-study findings and limits: Most CMV-associated TCR beta chains were later found to appear HLA-restricted. The study designated some 180 TCR beta chains cytomegalovirus-associated.

The V call is TRBV10-2, the J call TRBJ2-7, with 8 bases that match TRBD2. The receptor's source is a man in his sixties in good health and CMV-seronegative. Sequenced material: PBMCs. CDR3 sequence (DNA): TGCGCCAGCAGTGATTCAGCGGGAGTGTACGAGCAGTACTTC. This translates into CASSDSAGVYEQYF.